This TCR beta chain was identified in a study of T cells in Graves' hyperthyroidism and ophthalmopathy. The CDR3 has 18 residues. V shed 3 bases and J shed 0 bases, with 21 bases lying between them. Per the germline V gene, CDR1 is MDHEN and CDR2 is SYDVKM. Patients aged 18 to 65 had newly diagnosed hyperthyroidism that had lasted under 2 months. Diagnoses used clinical symptoms, serum thyroxine and TRAb, thyroid ultrasound and orbital computed tomography. The study, taken as a whole, reports: Blood also held most thyroid clonotypes expanded beyond 0.001.

From RNA transcripts, TCR beta CDR3 regions were amplified. The primer set for the first-round RT-PCR of the TCR CDR3 was HTBI. TCRdb processed the multiplex PCR reads anew with MiXCR; each CDR3 protein has one entry. This table has approximately 330,000 distinct CDR3 sequences, 21% appearing once. The table lists this clonotype with many counts. The antigen remains unidentified. V usage is TRBV28 and J usage is TRBJ2-7; D assignment may be TRBD1 or TRBD2 (5 bases each). Sequenced sample: blood. This TCR was sampled from a woman in her fifties or sixties with Graves' hyperthyroidism. The DNA for the CDR3 is TGTGCCAGCAGTTTTTCTGGGGACGCCTCAGTGGGCTCCTACGAGCAGTACTTC. Translating it yields CASSFSGDASVGSYEQYF. The full variable domain, its missing parts supplied by reference TRBV28 and TRBJ2-7, is DVKVTQSSRYLVKRTGEKVFLECVQDMDHENMFWYRQDPGLGLRLIYFSYDVKMKEKGDIPEGYSVSREKKERFSLILESASTNQTSMYLCASSFSGDASVGSYEQYFGPGTRLTVT.